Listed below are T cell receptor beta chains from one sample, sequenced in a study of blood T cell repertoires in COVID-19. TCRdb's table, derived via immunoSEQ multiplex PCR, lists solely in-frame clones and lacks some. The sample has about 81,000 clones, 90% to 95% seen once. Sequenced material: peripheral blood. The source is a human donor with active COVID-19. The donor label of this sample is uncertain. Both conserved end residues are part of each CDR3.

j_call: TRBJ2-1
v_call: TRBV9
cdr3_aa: CASSVSGWGASEQFF

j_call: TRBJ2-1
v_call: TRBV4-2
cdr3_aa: CASSQVAGDPYNEQFF

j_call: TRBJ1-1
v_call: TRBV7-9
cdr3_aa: CASTLATGQWEAFF

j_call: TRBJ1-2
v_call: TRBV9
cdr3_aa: CASSVAKGQGLDGYTF

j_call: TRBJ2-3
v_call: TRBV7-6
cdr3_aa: CASSLVGLGDRRIFASTDTQYF

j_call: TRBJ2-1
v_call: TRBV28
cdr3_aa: CASSPRSWLAGRFRNEQFF

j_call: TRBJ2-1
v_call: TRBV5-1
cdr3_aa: CASSFGHRDQVEQFF

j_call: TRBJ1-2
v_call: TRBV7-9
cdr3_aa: CASSSSGTGHGYTF

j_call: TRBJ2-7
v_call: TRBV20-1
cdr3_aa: CSARDSYEQYF

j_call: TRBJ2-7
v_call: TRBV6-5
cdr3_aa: CASSYSTRGLQKSYF

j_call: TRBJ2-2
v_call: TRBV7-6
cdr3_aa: CASSQLAVNTGELFF

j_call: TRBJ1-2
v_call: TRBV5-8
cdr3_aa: CASSLVRVASYGYTF

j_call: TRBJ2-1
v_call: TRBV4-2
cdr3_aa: CASSATPGGLYNEQFF

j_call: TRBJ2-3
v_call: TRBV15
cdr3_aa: CATSNRGASGGTDTQYF

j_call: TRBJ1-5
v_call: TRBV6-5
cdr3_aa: CASRISENQPQHF

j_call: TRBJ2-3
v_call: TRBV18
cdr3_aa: CASMTDSTDTQYF

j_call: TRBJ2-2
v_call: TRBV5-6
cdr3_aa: CASSWTSGLNTGELFF

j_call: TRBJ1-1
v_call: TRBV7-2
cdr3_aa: CASSWGQGGTEAFF

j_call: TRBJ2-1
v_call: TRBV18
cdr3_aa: CASSPVAGAYNEQFF

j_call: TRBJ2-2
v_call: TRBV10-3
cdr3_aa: CAISEQNTGELFF

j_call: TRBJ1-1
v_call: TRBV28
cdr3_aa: CASSQGSTEAFF

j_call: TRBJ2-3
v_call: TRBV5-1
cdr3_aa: CASSLAGGPSTDTQYF

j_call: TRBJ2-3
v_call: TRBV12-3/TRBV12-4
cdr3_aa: CAGTGAGTDTQYF

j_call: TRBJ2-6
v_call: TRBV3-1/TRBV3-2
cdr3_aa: CASSQYTTGLSGANVLTF

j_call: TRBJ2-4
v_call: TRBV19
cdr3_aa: CASSPDDRGRLNIQYF

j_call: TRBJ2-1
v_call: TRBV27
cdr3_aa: CASSLVTGGSHEQFF

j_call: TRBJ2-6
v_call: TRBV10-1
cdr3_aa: CASSQNTPGQGANGANVLTF

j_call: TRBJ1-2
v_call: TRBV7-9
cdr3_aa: CASSSGDSSNYGYTF

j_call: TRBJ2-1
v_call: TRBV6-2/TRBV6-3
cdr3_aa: CASSKGQGLQNEQFF

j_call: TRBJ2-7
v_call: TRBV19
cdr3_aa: CASSEQGFYEQYF

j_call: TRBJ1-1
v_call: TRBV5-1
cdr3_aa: CASSSPDRNTEAFF

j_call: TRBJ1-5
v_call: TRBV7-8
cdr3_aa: CASSLADFYSNQPQHF

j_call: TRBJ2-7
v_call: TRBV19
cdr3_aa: CASSIMTGGYEQYF

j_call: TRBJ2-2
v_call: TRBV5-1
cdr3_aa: CASSPQTASNTGELFF

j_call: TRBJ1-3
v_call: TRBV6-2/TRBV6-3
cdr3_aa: CASSSGKTSGNTIYF

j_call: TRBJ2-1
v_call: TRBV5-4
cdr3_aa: CASSKYGTGDDEQFF

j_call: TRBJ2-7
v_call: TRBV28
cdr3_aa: CASSPGQGPYF

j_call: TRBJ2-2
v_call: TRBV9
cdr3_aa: CASSVGSVNTGELFF

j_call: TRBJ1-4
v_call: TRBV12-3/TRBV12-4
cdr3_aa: CASSPTGAEKLFF

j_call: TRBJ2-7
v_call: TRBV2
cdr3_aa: CASSTGDGREYEQYF

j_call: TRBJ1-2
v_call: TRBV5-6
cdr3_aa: CASSNPGGRTFSYGYTF

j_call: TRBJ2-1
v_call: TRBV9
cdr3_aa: CASSVGGSYNEQFF

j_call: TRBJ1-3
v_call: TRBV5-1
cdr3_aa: CASSLKTPGNTIYF

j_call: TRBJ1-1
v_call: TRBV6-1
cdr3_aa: CASSEVGGARIQKTEAFF

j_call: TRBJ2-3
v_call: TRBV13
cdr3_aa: CASSALSTDTQYF

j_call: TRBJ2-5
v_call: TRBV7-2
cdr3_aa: CASSLAHLLKREETQYF

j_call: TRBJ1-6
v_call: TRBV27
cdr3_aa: CASRRDRERLGSPLHF

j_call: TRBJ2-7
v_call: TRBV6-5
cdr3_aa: CASSYSGGRYEQYF

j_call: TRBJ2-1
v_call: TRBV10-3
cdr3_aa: CAIRWGSGDGNEQFF

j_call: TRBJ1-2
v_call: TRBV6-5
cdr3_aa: CASSYRGQGRRGYTF